The 13 T cell receptor beta chains reported below all come from one sample, sequenced in a study of cytomegalovirus exposure and HLA in healthy donors. The PCR had 60 Vbeta and 13 Jbeta primers. Repertoires were generated with immunoSEQ multiplex PCR, while TCRdb's copy carries only in-frame clones and drops some. The table shows about 100,000 clones, with around 74% occurring only once. Sequenced input: PBMCs. These receptors came from a woman aged 40 to 55 in good health and CMV-seronegative.

The chain couples TRBV5-1 to TRBJ2-1, with 9 bases aligning to TRBD2. CDR1 and CDR2 from the germline V gene are SGHRS and YFSETQ. This CDR3 has 11 amino acids. V was clipped by 4 bases and J by 14 bases; unmatched bases: 4. The CDR3 DNA reads as TGCGCCAGCAGCATTGGACTAGCGAAGTTCTTC. As protein: CASSIGLAKFF. Complete variable domain (other parts from reference TRBV5-1 and TRBJ2-1): KAGVTQTPRYLIKTRGQQVTLSCSPISGHRSVSWYQQTPGQGLQFLFEYFSETQRNKGNFPGRFSGRQFSNSRSEMNVSTLELGDSALYLCASSIGLAKFFGPGTRLTVL.

The rearrangement joins TRBV6-5 to TRBJ2-5, with a possible D match to TRBD2 (6 bases). In germline, CDR1 is MNHEY, CDR2 SVGAGI. The length of the CDR3 is 15 residues. V was trimmed by 1 base and J by 5 bases, leaving 14 bases between them. The CDR3 loop is CASSYLLGSAETQYF. In nucleotides, the CDR3 is TGTGCCAGCAGTTACTTACTCGGGAGTGCCGAGACCCAGTACTTC.

This clone was counted once. At one of its ends the junction is not consistent with the germline gene, which may arise from a read error. This CDR3 is also generated by other DNA sequences in the sample. V gene TRBV4-2 combines with J gene TRBJ1-6, with TRBD1 as a possible D gene (6 bases). Germline V lookup: CDR1 LGHNA, CDR2 YNFKEQ. The CDR3 spans 15 residues. CDR3 protein: CASSQSGDNNSPLHF. The CDR3 DNA follows: TGTGCCAGCAGCCAGTCAGGGGACAATAATTCCCCCCTCCACTTT.

This clone turned up a few times. CDR3 amino acids: CASSLRQNHQETQYF. DNA for the CDR3: TGTGCCAGCAGTCTAAGACAGAACCATCAAGAGACCCAGTACTTC. This sequence joins TRBV6-5 and TRBJ2-5, with D possibly being TRBD1 (5 bases). The V and J ends lost 5 bases and 2 bases respectively, with 15 bases between them. The CDR3 extends over 15 amino acids. Per the germline V gene, CDR1 is MNHEY and CDR2 is SVGAGI.

The J gene is TRBJ1-1, the V gene TRBV11-1; a possible D gene is TRBD1 (6 bases). The germline V and J ends were trimmed by 5 bases and 3 bases, with 10 bases remaining between them. The germline gives CDR1 SGHAT, CDR2 FQDESV (reference sequence). This CDR3 region has 13 residues. The CDR3 DNA reads as TGTGCCAGCAGCAGGGAGGGGGACACTGAAGCTTTCTTT. Translation gives CASSREGDTEAFF.

Of note for this clone: At one end, the junction sequence differs from germline, possibly due to a read error. This chain links TRBV6-6 with TRBJ2-2, with a possible D match to TRBD2 (6 bases). Per germline, CDR1 MNHNY and CDR2 SVGAGI (reference sequence). The CDR3 spans 15 residues. The CDR3 sequence: CASSSGTVNTGGLFF. In nucleotides, the CDR3 is TGTGCCAGCAGCTCCGGGACTGTGAACACCGGGGGGCTGTTTTTT.

In its sample, this clone was seen a few times. This sequence joins TRBV19 and TRBJ2-7; D might be TRBD1 (5 bases). The CDR3 is 13 residues long. The V end was cut by 3 bases, the J end by 3 bases, with 9 bases between. The germline CDR1 and CDR2 sequences are LNHDA and SQIVND (reference sequence). The CDR3 DNA is TGTGCCAGTAGTATGACAGTTAACTACGAGCAGTACTTC. It translates to CASSMTVNYEQYF.

Points on this clone: Other DNA sequences in the sample encode the same CDR3. The chain has TRBV5-1 and TRBJ1-1; TRBD1 matches 7 bases. Trimming removed 5 bases from V and 3 bases from J; junction bases left unmatched: 7. From germline, CDR1 is SGHRS and CDR2 YFSETQ. This CDR3 region has 14 residues. The CDR3 here is CASSPRQGHTEAFF. The CDR3 DNA reads TGCGCCAGCAGTCCTCGACAGGGACACACTGAAGCTTTCTTT.

The chain employs TRBV7-3 and TRBJ2-3; a weak D match, TRBD2 (7 bases). V lost 1 base and J 2 bases, leaving 10 bases between the germline ends. Germline V gives CDR1 SGHTA, CDR2 FQGTGA. This CDR3 is 15 amino acids long. The CDR3, as DNA: TGTGCCAGCAGCTTAAGCGGGGGCATCACAGATACGCAGTATTTT. This translates into CASSLSGGITDTQYF.

The chain couples TRBV19 to TRBJ2-3; 10 bases fit TRBD2. The V segment lost 5 bases and the J segment 4 bases; nucleotides outside the gene matches: 9. This CDR3 has 16 residues. Germline V gene sequence: CDR1 LNHDA, CDR2 SQIVND (reference sequence). As DNA, the CDR3 is TGTGCCAGTAGTCTCGGAGCGGGAGGGCTGCCAGATACGCAGTATTTT. Its protein is CASSLGAGGLPDTQYF. The whole variable domain, filled in from reference TRBV19 and TRBJ2-3, reads DGGITQSPKYLFRKEGQNVTLSCEQNLNHDAMYWYRQDPGQGLRLIYYSQIVNDFQKGDIAEGYSVSREKKESFPLTVTSAQKNPTAFYLCASSLGAGGLPDTQYFGPGTRLTVL.

The genes are TRBV30 and TRBJ2-7; weak D call: TRBD2 (6 bases). CDR1 is GTSNPN and CDR2 is SVGIG in the germline V gene (reference sequence). The ends were cut back, 2 bases at V and 3 bases at J, with 8 bases in the middle. The CDR3 sequence is 12 residues long. The CDR3 sequence is CAWSRRGYEQYF. The CDR3 DNA follows: TGTGCCTGGAGTCGGAGGGGCTACGAGCAGTACTTC.

CDR3 sequence reads: CASSSSQNNEQFF. As DNA, the CDR3 is TGTGCCAGCAGTTCCTCACAGAACAATGAGCAGTTCTTC. The rearrangement links TRBV7-3 to TRBJ2-1; no firm D call. There are 13 residues in the CDR3. Per the germline V gene, CDR1 is SGHTA and CDR2 is FQGTGA. The ends were cut back, 6 bases at V and 5 bases at J, with 11 bases in the middle.

V is TRBV5-4 and J is TRBJ2-2; TRBD2 aligns across 10 bases. Germline lookup yields CDR1 SGHNT and CDR2 YYREEE (reference sequence). The CDR3 extends over 16 amino acids. J gave up 7 bases and V 5 bases, and 11 bases lay outside the gene matches. The CDR3 region is CASRHFSGGQSGELFF. For the CDR3, the DNA is TGTGCCAGCAGGCACTTTAGCGGGGGGCAGAGCGGGGAGCTGTTTTTT.